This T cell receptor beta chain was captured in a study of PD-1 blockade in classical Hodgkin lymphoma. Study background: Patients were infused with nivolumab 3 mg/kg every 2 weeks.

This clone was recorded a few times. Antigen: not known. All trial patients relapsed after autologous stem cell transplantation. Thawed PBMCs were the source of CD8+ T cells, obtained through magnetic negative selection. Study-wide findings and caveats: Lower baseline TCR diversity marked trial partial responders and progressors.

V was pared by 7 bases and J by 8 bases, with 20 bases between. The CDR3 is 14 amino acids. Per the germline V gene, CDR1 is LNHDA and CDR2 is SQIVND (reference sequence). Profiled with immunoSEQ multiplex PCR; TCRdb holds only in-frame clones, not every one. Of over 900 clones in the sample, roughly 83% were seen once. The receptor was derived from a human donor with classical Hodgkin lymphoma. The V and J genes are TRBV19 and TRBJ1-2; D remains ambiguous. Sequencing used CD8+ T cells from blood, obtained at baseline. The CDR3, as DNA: TGTGCCAGTACCCCCCTCCGTGGACCGCCGGGCTACACCTTC. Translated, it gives CASTPLRGPPGYTF.